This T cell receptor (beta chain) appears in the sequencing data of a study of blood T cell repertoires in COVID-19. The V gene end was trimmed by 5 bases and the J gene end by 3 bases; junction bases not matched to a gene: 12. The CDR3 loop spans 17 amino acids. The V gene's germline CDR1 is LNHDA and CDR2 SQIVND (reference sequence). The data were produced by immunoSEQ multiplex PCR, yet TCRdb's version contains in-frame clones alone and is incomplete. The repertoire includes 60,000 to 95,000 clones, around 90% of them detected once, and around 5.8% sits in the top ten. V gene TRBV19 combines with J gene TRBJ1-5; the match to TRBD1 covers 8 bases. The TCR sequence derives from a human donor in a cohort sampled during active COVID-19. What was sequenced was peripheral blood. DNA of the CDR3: TGTGCCAGTAGTCCCCTGGACAGGGAATACTACAATCAGCCCCAGCATTTT. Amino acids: CASSPLDREYYNQPQHF. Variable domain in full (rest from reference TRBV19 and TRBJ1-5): DGGITQSPKYLFRKEGQNVTLSCEQNLNHDAMYWYRQDPGQGLRLIYYSQIVNDFQKGDIAEGYSVSREKKESFPLTVTSAQKNPTAFYLCASSPLDREYYNQPQHFGDGTRLSIL.